The TCR beta chain described here comes from a study of naive and memory T cell subsets (dated by TCRdb to about 2017). About the study as a whole: The figure summarizing the skin biopsy and whole blood samples listed roughly ten blood donors, 7 tuberculin skin test biopsies and 3 saline control biopsies. PCR2 was typically performed as a SYBR Green qPCR that was stopped at a set threshold, although end-point PCR (approximately 6 cycles) could be used instead for low-input samples. The research as a whole found: The potential sensitivity of the RNA-based method to TCR transcript changes with T cell activation and differentiation was acknowledged.

The study reported a robust and sensitive protocol to amplify, sequence and analyze TCRs, based on 3' ligation of a UMI-containing oligonucleotide to TCR cDNA. Whole blood analysis involved drawing over 2 ml of peripheral blood from adult healthy volunteers into Tempus tubes and then extracting RNA following the manufacturer's instructions. Total RNA was used without cell sorting and was treated with RQ1 DNase before reverse transcription, with a target input of roughly 1 to 1000 ng. Skin biopsy and whole blood libraries were made to test pipeline robustness in samples where T cells form a minority population. Library prep was done by 5' RACE. The ligated cDNA was amplified by four rounds of PCR, in which nested alpha and beta constant region primers were used together with the SP2 primer. For the blood and skin samples, TCR RNA was reverse transcribed with SuperScript IV using primers for the alpha and beta constant regions. T4 RNA ligase 1 was used to ligate an oligonucleotide containing the Illumina SP2 primer and a UMI to the 3' end of the cDNA. To prevent hairpin formation, the 12-nucleotide UMI was made up of two random hexamers with an eight-base spacer between them. From the second PCR onward, TCR alpha and beta chain libraries were processed separately and dual indexed for multiplexing. After pooling, the indexed libraries were analyzed by capillary electrophoresis and sequenced on either an Illumina MiSeq or NextSeq. To boost base diversity and improve cluster recognition, PhiX DNA at about 4.5-8% was spiked into the libraries. In the paper's pipeline: Demultiplexor pulled UMIs out of read 2, joined the UMIs with the TCR sequence from read 1, and separated reads according to sample indices. Decombinator identified V and J genes and V-J junctions, assigning each TCR a five-part identifier including V and J deletions. Collapsinator used UMIs to correct sequencing errors and PCR amplification heterogeneity, producing a UMI-based abundance for each TCR. CDR3Translator converted identifiers to nucleotide sequence, translated to amino acids, and extracted CDR3 regions using terminal motifs. After normalization to the amount of input RNA, error-corrected alpha and beta TCR counts from blood and skin were compared. TCRdb trimmed the raw reads at Q25, called clones with MiXCR and kept productive beta chains. Records with the same CDR3 protein are collapsed into one entry carrying the most frequent genes and DNA. TCRdb, rather than the study authors, made the V and J calls. This sample comprises 25,000 to 35,000 distinct CDR3 sequences, approximately 15% of them detected only once. Approximately 2.5% of the sample belongs to the ten largest clones.

The germline V gene gives CDR1 as SGHRS and CDR2 as YFSETQ. The germline V end is reduced by 4 bases and the J end by 0 bases; junction bases left unmatched: 16. The CDR3 spans 19 residues, from the cysteine through the phenylalanine. Left in the record is the CDR3 DNA by itself, 57 bases read in frame from the first base. This clonotype has only a few counts. It has no known antigen specificity. Base qualities are not provided; no much larger clone lies one nucleotide away. This receptor chain uses TRBV5-1 and TRBJ1-2; 9 middle bases align to TRBD1. The clonotype comes from a female donor in good health. This receptor carries the CDR3 CASSPSPGTGFPANYGYTF. The nucleotide sequence reads as follows: TGCGCCAGCAGCCCATCCCCCGGGACAGGGTTTCCCGCTAACTATGGCTACACCTTC.